Shown below are 14 T cell receptor beta chains from a single sample sequenced in a study of radiation and T cells in renal cell carcinoma. Noted treatment: treatment-naive control, cytoreductive nephrectomy. TCRdb's copy holds only in-frame clones and misses some; the assay was immunoSEQ multiplex PCR. Of about 23,000 clones listed, roughly 53% are singletons. This specimen was tumor tissue, taken from a patient whose treatment was nephrectomy without radiotherapy. The receptor source for this set is a human donor with renal cell carcinoma.

This clone was picked up many times. V is TRBV5-6 and J is TRBJ2-1, with unresolved D. CDR1 and CDR2 from the germline V gene are SGHDT and YYEEEE. V gave up 2 bases and J gave up 7 bases, with 7 bases separating them. The CDR3 runs 12 residues. The CDR3, as DNA: TGTGCCAGCAGCTTTGGGGTTAATGAGCAGTTCTTC. Its translation is CASSFGVNEQFF.

The chain uses TRBV5-4 and TRBJ1-6; TRBD1 aligns across 8 bases. CDR1 is SGHNT, CDR2 YYREEE, per germline (reference sequence). With 2 bases clipped from V and 9 bases from J, the junction kept 4 bases outside the gene matches. The CDR3 totals 14 residues. The CDR3 sequence is CASSFPGGSSPLHF. As DNA, the CDR3 is TGTGCCAGCAGCTTCCCAGGGGGCTCTTCACCCCTCCACTTT.

This chain connects TRBV19 to TRBJ1-2; the match to TRBD1 covers 8 bases. The length of the CDR3 is 15 residues. With V trimmed by 8 bases and J by 2 bases, 10 bases remained unmatched. The germline gives CDR1 LNHDA, CDR2 SQIVND (reference sequence). Written as DNA, the CDR3 is TGTGCCAGTGGAAACCGGACAGGGTGGAACTATGGCTACACCTTC. Its protein is CASGNRTGWNYGYTF.

By sample share, this clone is medium-sized. The V gene is TRBV19, the J gene TRBJ1-2, with D unresolved. Germline V gene sequence: CDR1 LNHDA, CDR2 SQIVND (reference sequence). V dropped 3 bases and J dropped 3 bases, with 14 bases sitting between them. The CDR3 consists of 15 residues. CDR3 residues: CASSIELSVHYGYTF. DNA for the CDR3: TGTGCCAGTAGTATCGAACTATCGGTCCACTATGGCTACACCTTC. Drawing the rest from reference TRBV19 and TRBJ1-2, the complete variable domain is DGGITQSPKYLFRKEGQNVTLSCEQNLNHDAMYWYRQDPGQGLRLIYYSQIVNDFQKGDIAEGYSVSREKKESFPLTVTSAQKNPTAFYLCASSIELSVHYGYTFGSGTRLTVV.

By share, this clone counts as medium-sized. The chain recombines TRBV6-5 with TRBJ2-6; TRBD1 aligns across 8 bases. Germline V CDR1 and CDR2: MNHEY, SVGAGI. The V gene end was trimmed by 2 bases and the J gene end by 3 bases; junction bases not matched to a gene: 3. CDR3 size: 16 residues. For the CDR3, the DNA is TGTGCCAGCAGTTACCACAGGGGGAGTGGGGCCAACGTCCTGACTTTC. It encodes CASSYHRGSGANVLTF.

The chain links TRBV18 to TRBJ2-7; D is unresolved. V dropped 0 bases and J dropped 5 bases, with 11 bases sitting between them. CDR1 and CDR2 from the germline V gene are KGHSH and LQKENI. This CDR3 contains 14 residues. The CDR3 sequence: CASSPPAYGNEQYF. The CDR3 bases are TGTGCCAGCTCACCACCTGCGTACGGAAACGAGCAGTACTTC. The whole variable domain, filled in from reference TRBV18 and TRBJ2-7, reads NAGVMQNPRHLVRRRGQEARLRCSPMKGHSHVYWYRQLPEEGLKFMVYLQKENIIDESGMPKERFSAEFPKEGPSILRIQQVVRGDSAAYFCASSPPAYGNEQYFGPGTRLTVT.

The J gene is TRBJ1-2, the V gene TRBV4-3; D unclear. Germline CDR1 reads LGHNA; CDR2 reads YSLEER. The V end lost 0 bases, the J end lost 14 bases, and 19 bases lay between the germline ends. The CDR3 consists of 14 residues. The CDR3, as DNA: TGCGCCAGCAGCCAAGATCGGGTTAACACTATCAAGACCTTC. It specifies CASSQDRVNTIKTF.

The chain combines TRBV5-1 with TRBJ2-3; 10 nucleotides align to TRBD2. Per germline, CDR1 SGHRS and CDR2 YFSETQ. V dropped 6 bases and J dropped 5; count of bases not matched to a gene: 6. The CDR3 has 14 residues. CDR3 DNA sequence: TGCGCCAGCATTCTTAGCGGGGGGCAAGATACGCAGTATTTT. It specifies CASILSGGQDTQYF.

The chain carries TRBV5-1 and TRBJ1-4; TRBD1 might be the D (6 bases). CDR1 and CDR2 from the germline V gene are SGHRS and YFSETQ. V lost 2 bases and J 7 bases, leaving 12 bases between the germline ends. The CDR3 runs to 14 residues. The CDR3 is CASSFGGTGEKLFF. The CDR3 nucleotides are TGCGCCAGCAGCTTCGGGGGCACTGGTGAAAAACTGTTTTTT.

This chain connects TRBV19 to TRBJ2-1, with D possibly being TRBD2 (6 bases). Between the trimmed V and J ends, which lost 1 base and 1 base, there was a span of 11 bases. Germline V gene lookup returns CDR1 LNHDA and CDR2 SQIVND (reference sequence). The CDR3 runs to 16 residues. For the CDR3, the DNA is TGTGCCAGTAGTATAGGCGGTGGGGGGTCCTACAATGAGCAGTTCTTC. Translating it yields CASSIGGGGSYNEQFF.

With regard to this clone: A read error may produce the germline difference seen at one junction end. The J gene is TRBJ1-6, the V gene TRBV6-6; D might be TRBD1 (5 bases). The CDR3 spans 14 residues. Looked up from germline, CDR1 is MNHNY and CDR2 is SVGAGI (reference sequence). In nucleotides, the CDR3 is TGTGCCAGCAGCCTTGACAGCTATGATTCACCCCTCCACTTT. Protein: CASSLDSYDSPLHF.

This chain connects TRBV11-2 to TRBJ2-5; D is perhaps TRBD1 (5 bases). Germline CDR1 SGHAT, CDR2 FQNNGV. The CDR3 length is 14 residues. Trimming took 4 bases from V and 1 from J, leaving 10 bases between them. The CDR3 here is CASSSTVRQETQYF. The CDR3 DNA follows: TGTGCCAGCAGCTCGACAGTGCGCCAAGAGACCCAGTACTTC.

The chain has TRBV14 and TRBJ2-1; TRBD1 matches 7 bases. Germline CDR1 and CDR2: SGHDN and FVKESK. The CDR3 runs to 15 residues. The ends lost 5 bases at V and 2 bases at J; junction bases unmatched: 6. CDR3 DNA sequence: TGTGCCAGCAGCACGACCGGGACAGCCTACAATGAGCAGTTCTTC. The encoded protein is CASSTTGTAYNEQFF.

V and J are TRBV4-1 and TRBJ1-4, with D perhaps matching TRBD1 (6 bases). Germline lookup yields CDR1 MGHRA and CDR2 YSYEKL. Trimming left V 2 bases short and J 3 bases short, with 13 bases between. The CDR3 has 16 amino acids. CDR3 bases: TGCGCCAGCAGCCAATTCAGGGGATTGCCTAATGAAAAACTGTTTTTT. Translated: CASSQFRGLPNEKLFF.